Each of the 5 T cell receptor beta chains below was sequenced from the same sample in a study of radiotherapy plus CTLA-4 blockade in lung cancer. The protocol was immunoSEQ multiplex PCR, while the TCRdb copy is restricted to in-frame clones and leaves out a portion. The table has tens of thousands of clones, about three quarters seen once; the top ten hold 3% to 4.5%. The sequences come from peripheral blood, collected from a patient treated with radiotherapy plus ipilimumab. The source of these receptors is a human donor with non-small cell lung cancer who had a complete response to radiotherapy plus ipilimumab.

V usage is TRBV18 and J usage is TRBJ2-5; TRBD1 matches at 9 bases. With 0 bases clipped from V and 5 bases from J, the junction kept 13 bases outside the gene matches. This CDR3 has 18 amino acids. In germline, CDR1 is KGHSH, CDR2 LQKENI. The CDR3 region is CASSPPGGQGLGRETQYF. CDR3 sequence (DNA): TGTGCCAGCTCACCACCGGGGGGACAGGGATTGGGCCGGGAGACCCAGTACTTC.

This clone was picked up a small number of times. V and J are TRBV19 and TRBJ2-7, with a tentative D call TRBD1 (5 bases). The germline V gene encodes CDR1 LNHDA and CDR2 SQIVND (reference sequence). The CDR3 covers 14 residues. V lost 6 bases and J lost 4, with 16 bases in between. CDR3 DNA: TGTGCCAGTAGCCCCACAGGTTTTCTTTACGAGCAGTACTTC. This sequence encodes CASSPTGFLYEQYF. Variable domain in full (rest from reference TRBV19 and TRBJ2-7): DGGITQSPKYLFRKEGQNVTLSCEQNLNHDAMYWYRQDPGQGLRLIYYSQIVNDFQKGDIAEGYSVSREKKESFPLTVTSAQKNPTAFYLCASSPTGFLYEQYFGPGTRLTVT.

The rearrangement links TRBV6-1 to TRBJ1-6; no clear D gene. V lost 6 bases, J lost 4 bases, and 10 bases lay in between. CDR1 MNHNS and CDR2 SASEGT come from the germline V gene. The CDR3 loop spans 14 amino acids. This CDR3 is CASSYRSYNSPLHF. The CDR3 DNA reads TGTGCCAGCAGCTACAGAAGTTATAATTCACCCCTCCACTTT.

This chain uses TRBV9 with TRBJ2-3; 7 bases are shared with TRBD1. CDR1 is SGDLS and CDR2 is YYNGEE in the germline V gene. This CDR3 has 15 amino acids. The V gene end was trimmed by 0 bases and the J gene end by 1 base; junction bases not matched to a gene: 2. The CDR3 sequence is CASSVERGRTDTQYF. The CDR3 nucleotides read TGTGCCAGCAGCGTAGAGAGGGGGCGCACAGATACGCAGTATTTT.

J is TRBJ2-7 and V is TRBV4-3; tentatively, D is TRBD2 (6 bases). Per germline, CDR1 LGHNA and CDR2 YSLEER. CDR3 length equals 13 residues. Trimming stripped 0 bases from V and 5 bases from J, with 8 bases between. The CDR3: CASSQEGGDEQYF. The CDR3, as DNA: TGCGCCAGCAGCCAAGAGGGGGGAGACGAGCAGTACTTC.